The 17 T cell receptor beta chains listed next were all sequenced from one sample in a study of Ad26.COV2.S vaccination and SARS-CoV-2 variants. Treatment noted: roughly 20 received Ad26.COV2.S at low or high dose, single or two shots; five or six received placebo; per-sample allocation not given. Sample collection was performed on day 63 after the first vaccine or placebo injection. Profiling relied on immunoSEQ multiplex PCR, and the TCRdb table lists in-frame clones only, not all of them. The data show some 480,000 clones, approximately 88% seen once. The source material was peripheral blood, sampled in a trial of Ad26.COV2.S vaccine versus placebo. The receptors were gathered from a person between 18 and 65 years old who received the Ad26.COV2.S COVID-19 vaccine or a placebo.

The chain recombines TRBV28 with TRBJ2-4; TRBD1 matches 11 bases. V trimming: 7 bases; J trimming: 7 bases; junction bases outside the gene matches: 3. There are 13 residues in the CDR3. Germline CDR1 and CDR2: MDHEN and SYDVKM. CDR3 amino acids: CASMRDRGNIQYF. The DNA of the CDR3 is TGTGCCAGCATGAGGGACAGGGGGAACATTCAGTACTTC.

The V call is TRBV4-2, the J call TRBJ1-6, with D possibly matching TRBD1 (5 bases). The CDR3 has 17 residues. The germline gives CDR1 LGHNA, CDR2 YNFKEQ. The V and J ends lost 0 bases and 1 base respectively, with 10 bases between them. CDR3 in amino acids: CASSQEGRGSYNSPLHF. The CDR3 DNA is TGTGCCAGCAGCCAAGAAGGGCGGGGGTCCTATAATTCACCCCTCCACTTT.

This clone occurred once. The CDR3 DNA follows: TGTGCCAGCAGCTTATTGGTGGGCCGGTGGGTCAAAAACATTCAGTACTTC. Amino acid sequence: CASSLLVGRWVKNIQYF. The rearrangement joins TRBV7-2 to TRBJ2-4; unclear D gene. This CDR3 contains 17 residues. The germline V and J ends were trimmed by 2 bases and 3 bases, with 17 bases remaining between them. Per germline, CDR1 SGHTA and CDR2 FQGNSA.

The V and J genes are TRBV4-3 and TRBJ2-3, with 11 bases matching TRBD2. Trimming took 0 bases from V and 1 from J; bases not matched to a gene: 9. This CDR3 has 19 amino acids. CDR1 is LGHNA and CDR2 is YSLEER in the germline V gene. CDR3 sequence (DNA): TGCGCCAGCAGCCAAGAGGAAACTAGCGGGAGTGTCGGCACAGATACGCAGTATTTT. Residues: CASSQEETSGSVGTDTQYF.

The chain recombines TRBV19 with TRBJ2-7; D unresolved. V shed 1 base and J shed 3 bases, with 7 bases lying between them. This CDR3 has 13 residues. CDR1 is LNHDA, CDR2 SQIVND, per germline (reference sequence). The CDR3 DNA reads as TGTGCCAGTAGTATAGTAATGGGCTACGAGCAGTACTTC. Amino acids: CASSIVMGYEQYF.

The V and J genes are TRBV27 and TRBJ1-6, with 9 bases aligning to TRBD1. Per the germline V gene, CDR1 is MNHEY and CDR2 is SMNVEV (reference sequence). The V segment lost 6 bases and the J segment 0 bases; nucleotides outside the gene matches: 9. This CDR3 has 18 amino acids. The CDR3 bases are TGTGCCAGCAGGACGGAGGGACAGGGTAGCTCCTATAATTCACCCCTCCACTTT. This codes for CASRTEGQGSSYNSPLHF.

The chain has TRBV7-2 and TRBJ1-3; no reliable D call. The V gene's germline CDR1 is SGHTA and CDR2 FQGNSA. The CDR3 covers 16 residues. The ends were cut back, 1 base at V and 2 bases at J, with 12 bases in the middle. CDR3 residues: CASSLVGPDPGNTIYF. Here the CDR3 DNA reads TGTGCCAGCAGCTTAGTCGGCCCGGACCCTGGAAACACCATATATTTT.

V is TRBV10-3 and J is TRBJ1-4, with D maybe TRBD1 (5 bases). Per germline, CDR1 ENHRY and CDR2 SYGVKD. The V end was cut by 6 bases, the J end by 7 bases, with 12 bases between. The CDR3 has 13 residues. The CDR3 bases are TGTGCCATCAGAGGGGATTGGGGTGAAAAACTGTTTTTT. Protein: CAIRGDWGEKLFF.

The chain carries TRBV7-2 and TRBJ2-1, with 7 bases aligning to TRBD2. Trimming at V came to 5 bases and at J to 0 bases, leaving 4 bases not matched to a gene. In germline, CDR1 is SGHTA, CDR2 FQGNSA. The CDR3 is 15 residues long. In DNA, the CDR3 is TGTGCCAGCAGCCCGACTAGCCGCTCCTACAATGAGCAGTTCTTC. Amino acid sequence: CASSPTSRSYNEQFF.

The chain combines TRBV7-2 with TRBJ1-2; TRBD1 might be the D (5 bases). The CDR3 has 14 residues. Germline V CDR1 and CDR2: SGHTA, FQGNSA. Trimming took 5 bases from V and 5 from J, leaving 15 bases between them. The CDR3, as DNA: TGTGCCAGCAGCCGGGGGAGAACTTCATATGGCTACACCTTC. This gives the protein CASSRGRTSYGYTF. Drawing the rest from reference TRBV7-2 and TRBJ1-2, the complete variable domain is GAGVSQSPSNKVTEKGKDVELRCDPISGHTALYWYRQSLGQGLEFLIYFQGNSAPDKSGLPSDRFSAERTGGSVSTLTIQRTQQEDSAVYLCASSRGRTSYGYTFGSGTRLTVV.

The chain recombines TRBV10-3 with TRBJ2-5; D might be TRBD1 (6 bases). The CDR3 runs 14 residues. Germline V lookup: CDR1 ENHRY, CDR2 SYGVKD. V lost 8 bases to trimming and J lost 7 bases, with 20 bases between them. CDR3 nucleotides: TGTGCCATCGCAGGGGTGTCGGGCTCGGGGACCCAGTACTTC. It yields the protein CAIAGVSGSGTQYF.

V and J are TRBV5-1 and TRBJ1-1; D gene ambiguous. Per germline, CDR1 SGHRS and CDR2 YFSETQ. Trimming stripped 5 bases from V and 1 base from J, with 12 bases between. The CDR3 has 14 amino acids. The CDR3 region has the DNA TGCGCCAGCAGTTTCGGCCCTTCGAACACTGAAGCTTTCTTT. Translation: CASSFGPSNTEAFF.

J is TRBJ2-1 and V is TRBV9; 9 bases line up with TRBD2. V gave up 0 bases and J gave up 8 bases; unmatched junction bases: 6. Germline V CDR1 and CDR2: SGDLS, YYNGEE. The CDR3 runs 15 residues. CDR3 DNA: TGTGCCAGCAGCGTAGCCCTAGCGGGGAGCCATGAGCAGTTCTTC. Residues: CASSVALAGSHEQFF. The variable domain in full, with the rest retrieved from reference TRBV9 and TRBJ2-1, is DSGVTQTPKHLITATGQRVTLRCSPRSGDLSVYWYQQSLDQGLQFLIQYYNGEERAKGNILERFSAQQFPDLHSELNLSSLELGDSALYFCASSVALAGSHEQFFGPGTRLTVL.

This CDR3 is CASSRLAGQMKKDTQYF. The DNA for the CDR3 is TGTGCCAGCAGCCGACTAGCGGGCCAAATGAAGAAAGATACGCAGTATTTT. V gene TRBV5-6 combines with J gene TRBJ2-3; 10 bases are a match to TRBD2. V was clipped by 4 bases and J by 5 bases; unmatched bases: 13. This CDR3 region has 17 residues. Germline lookup yields CDR1 SGHDT and CDR2 YYEEEE. Together with reference TRBV5-6 and TRBJ2-3, the CDR3 gives the full variable domain: DAGVTQSPTHLIKTRGQQVTLRCSPKSGHDTVSWYQQALGQGPQFIFQYYEEEERQRGNFPDRFSGHQFPNYSSELNVNALLLGDSALYLCASSRLAGQMKKDTQYFGPGTRLTVL.

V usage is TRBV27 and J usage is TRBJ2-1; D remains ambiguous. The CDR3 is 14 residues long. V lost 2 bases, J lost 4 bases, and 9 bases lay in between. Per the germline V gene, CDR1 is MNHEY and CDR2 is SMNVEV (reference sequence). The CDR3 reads CASSLRNSYNEQFF. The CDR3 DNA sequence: TGTGCCAGCAGTTTAAGAAACAGTTACAATGAGCAGTTCTTC.

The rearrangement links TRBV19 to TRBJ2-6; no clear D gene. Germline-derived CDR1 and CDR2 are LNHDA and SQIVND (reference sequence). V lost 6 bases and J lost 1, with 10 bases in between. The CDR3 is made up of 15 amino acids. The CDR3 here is CASRTLSSGANVLTF. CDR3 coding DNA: TGTGCCAGTAGAACGTTGAGTTCTGGGGCCAACGTCCTGACTTTC.

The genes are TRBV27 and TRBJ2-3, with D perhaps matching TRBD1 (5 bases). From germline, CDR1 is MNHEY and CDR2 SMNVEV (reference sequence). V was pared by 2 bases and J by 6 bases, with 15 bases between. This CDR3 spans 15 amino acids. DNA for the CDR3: TGTGCCAGCAGTTTAGTTAAGGGGAATAGGGATACGCAGTATTTT. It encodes CASSLVKGNRDTQYF.